This is a list of T cell receptor beta chains from one sample in a study of shared clonotypes between healthy human individuals. Measured with immunoSEQ multiplex PCR; TCRdb has only the in-frame clones, and not every one. The sample carries fewer than 1.8 million clones, 98% recorded once. Sequencing input: naive CD4+ T cells sorted from blood. These receptors all stem from a man aged 30 to 45 in good health. Each CDR3 is given with its conserved first and last residue. D genes are given only for firm matches. Where a row states a size, it is once, few, many or the class of an expanded clone; other rows omit it.

D: .
J: TRBJ1-2
size: .
V: TRBV2
DNA: TGTGCCAGCAGAAGACCCGGGACGGATTATGGCTACACCTTC
CDR3: CASRRPGTDYGYTF

D: .
J: TRBJ2-1
size: .
V: TRBV4-3
DNA: TGCGCCAGCAGCCAAGATGGAGGCAACAATGAGCAGTTCTTC
CDR3: CASSQDGGNNEQFF

D: TRBD1
J: TRBJ1-4
size: .
V: TRBV7-9
DNA: TGTGCCATCGAGACAGGGAACCATAATGAAAAACTGTTTTTT
CDR3: CAIETGNHNEKLFF

D: .
J: TRBJ1-5
size: .
V: TRBV7-8
DNA: TGTGCCAGCAGCTTAGGGGCCGGTCCCCGGGTGAAGCCCCAGCATTTT
CDR3: CASSLGAGPRVKPQHF

D: .
J: TRBJ2-7
size: few
V: TRBV19
DNA: TGTGCCAGTAGACAGGGACACCAAGTTTCCTACGAGCAGTACTTC
CDR3: CASRQGHQVSYEQYF

D: .
J: TRBJ2-2
size: .
V: TRBV11-2
DNA: TGTGCCAGCAGCACCTGGCTAGAGAACACCGGGGAGCTGTTTTTT
CDR3: CASSTWLENTGELFF

D: .
J: TRBJ1-2
size: .
V: TRBV27
DNA: TGTGCCAGCACCGTAAGGTCGGGATTAGGAGTTGCTAACTATGGCTACACCTTC
CDR3: CASTVRSGLGVANYGYTF

D: .
J: TRBJ1-2
size: .
V: TRBV5-4
DNA: TGTGCCAGCAGCGGGAGGGGGGCAGACATATCTAACTATGGCTACACCTTC
CDR3: CASSGRGADISNYGYTF

D: TRBD2
J: TRBJ2-1
size: .
V: TRBV5-6
DNA: TGTGCCAGCAGCTTTCCAACTAGCGGGACCCACAATGAGCAGTTCTTC
CDR3: CASSFPTSGTHNEQFF

D: .
J: TRBJ2-7
size: .
V: TRBV27
DNA: TGTGCCAGCAGTCGGGCAGGGAGGTCCTACGAGCAGTACTTC
CDR3: CASSRAGRSYEQYF

D: TRBD2
J: TRBJ2-3
size: once
V: TRBV18
DNA: TGTGCCAGCTCACCACTAGCGGGGGTCACAGATACGCAGTATTTT
CDR3: CASSPLAGVTDTQYF

D: .
J: TRBJ2-7
size: .
V: TRBV7-9
DNA: TGTGCCAGCAGCTTAGCTATGGTAAGCTACGAGCAGTACTTC
CDR3: CASSLAMVSYEQYF

D: .
J: TRBJ2-1
size: .
V: TRBV11-2
DNA: TGTGCCAGCAGCCCGAAATCGCGGGGCATTGAGCAGTTCTTC
CDR3: CASSPKSRGIEQFF

D: .
J: TRBJ1-1
size: once
V: TRBV18
DNA: TGTGCCAGCTCTCCTACTGCGGCGGAGGGTGAAGCTTTCTTT
CDR3: CASSPTAAEGEAFF

D: TRBD2
J: TRBJ2-1
size: once
V: TRBV28
DNA: TGTGCCAGCAGTTTATTTATAATAGCGGGAGGGCCTCATGAGCAGTTCTTC
CDR3: CASSLFIIAGGPHEQFF

D: TRBD2
J: TRBJ2-3
size: .
V: TRBV9
DNA: TGTGCCAGCAGCGCGACTAGCGGGAGGGTCGCAGATACGCAGTATTTT
CDR3: CASSATSGRVADTQYF

D: TRBD1
J: TRBJ2-7
size: .
V: TRBV19
DNA: TGTGCCAGTAGTACCCAGACAGGGGGGATAGGCGAGCAGTACTTC
CDR3: CASSTQTGGIGEQYF

D: .
J: TRBJ2-2
size: .
V: TRBV15
DNA: TGTGCCACCAGCAGAGATCTTGACGGGGAGCTGTTTTTT
CDR3: CATSRDLDGELFF

D: TRBD1
J: TRBJ1-1
size: .
V: TRBV18
DNA: TGTGCCAGCTCTCTCGGGACAGGGGTGACTGAAGCTTTCTTT
CDR3: CASSLGTGVTEAFF

D: .
J: TRBJ2-5
size: .
V: TRBV5-5
DNA: TGTGCCAGCAGCTTCCCCACAGGATTACAAGAGACCCAGTACTTC
CDR3: CASSFPTGLQETQYF

D: .
J: TRBJ2-7
size: .
V: TRBV11-2
DNA: TGTGCCAGCAGCACCATCCGGACCCATGCGCACGAGCAGTACTTC
CDR3: CASSTIRTHAHEQYF

D: .
J: TRBJ2-2
size: .
V: TRBV7-2
DNA: TGTGCCAGCAGCCCGGAGGGTGTTAACACCGGGGAGCTGTTTTTT
CDR3: CASSPEGVNTGELFF

D: TRBD1
J: TRBJ1-2
size: few
V: TRBV5-1
DNA: TGCGCCAGCAGCTCAGACAGGGGGTATGGCTACACCTTC
CDR3: CASSSDRGYGYTF

D: TRBD1
J: TRBJ1-2
size: once
V: TRBV5-5
DNA: TGTGCCAGCAGCCCATTAGGTGCCCAGGGGGCAGATGGCTACACCTTC
CDR3: CASSPLGAQGADGYTF

D: .
J: TRBJ2-5
size: .
V: TRBV10-3
DNA: TGTGCCATCAGCCCCTTGGGGGCCGGGGAGACCCAGTACTTC
CDR3: CAISPLGAGETQYF

D: .
J: TRBJ2-7
size: .
V: TRBV2
DNA: TGTGCCAGCATATCAGGGGCGGACAACGAGCAGTACTTC
CDR3: CASISGADNEQYF

D: TRBD1
J: TRBJ2-3
size: .
V: TRBV18
DNA: TGTGCCAGCTCACCGATGGGACAGGGCCTCACAGATACGCAGTATTTT
CDR3: CASSPMGQGLTDTQYF

D: .
J: TRBJ2-5
size: .
V: TRBV9
DNA: TGTGCCAGCAGCCCAGTCGGGGAGACCCAGTACTTC
CDR3: CASSPVGETQYF

D: .
J: TRBJ2-7
size: .
V: TRBV5-8
DNA: TGTGCCAGCAGCATCTACGAGCAGTACTTC
CDR3: CASSIYEQYF

D: TRBD1
J: TRBJ2-7
size: .
V: TRBV7-2
DNA: TGTGCCAGCAGCAGAACGACAGGGGTTAGGGAGCAGTACTTC
CDR3: CASSRTTGVREQYF

D: TRBD2
J: TRBJ2-7
size: .
V: TRBV7-2
DNA: TGTGCCAGCAGCCTAAGCCTAGCGGACTACGAGCAGTACTTC
CDR3: CASSLSLADYEQYF

D: .
J: TRBJ2-7
size: .
V: TRBV7-9
DNA: TGTGCCAGCAGCCATAGCTACGAGCAGTACTTC
CDR3: CASSHSYEQYF

D: TRBD1
J: TRBJ2-7
size: few
V: TRBV5-1
DNA: TGCGCCAGCAGCTTCCGGGACAGGACCTACGAGCAGTACTTC
CDR3: CASSFRDRTYEQYF

D: .
J: TRBJ1-4
size: .
V: TRBV6-5
DNA: TGTGCCAGCAGGACACGGGGGCTGGATGAAAAACTGTTTTTT
CDR3: CASRTRGLDEKLFF

D: .
J: TRBJ1-1
size: .
V: TRBV2
DNA: TGTGCCAGCACCGTACAGGGATGGGACACTGAAGCTTTCTTT
CDR3: CASTVQGWDTEAFF

D: .
J: TRBJ2-1
size: .
V: TRBV6-1
DNA: TGTGCCAGCAGTGAAATTGTTGGGTACAATGAGCAGTTCTTC
CDR3: CASSEIVGYNEQFF

D: .
J: TRBJ2-7
size: .
V: TRBV30
DNA: TGTGCCTGGAGCCGGGACGGCAGCTATTCCTACGAGCAGTACTTC
CDR3: CAWSRDGSYSYEQYF

D: .
J: TRBJ2-2
size: .
V: TRBV29-1
DNA: TGCAGCGTTCGAAGAGGGAACACCGGGGAGCTGTTTTTT
CDR3: CSVRRGNTGELFF

D: TRBD1
J: TRBJ2-5
size: once
V: TRBV27
DNA: TGTGCCAGCAGTTTACAGGGGGCGGAGACCCAGTACTTC
CDR3: CASSLQGAETQYF

D: .
J: TRBJ2-7
size: .
V: TRBV7-9
DNA: TGTGCCAGCAGCTCCCTCCCGGAAGGGTCGCTCTACGAGCAGTACTTC
CDR3: CASSSLPEGSLYEQYF

D: TRBD1
J: TRBJ1-2
size: .
V: TRBV27
DNA: TGTGCCAGCAGTTTACGACAGACCTTACAGGGGGCTCAGCACTATGGCTACACCTTC
CDR3: CASSLRQTLQGAQHYGYTF

D: TRBD1
J: TRBJ2-5
size: .
V: TRBV27
DNA: TGTGCCAGCAGTCGGACAGGGGTCAATTTTGAGGGGGTGACCCAGTACTTC
CDR3: CASSRTGVNFEGVTQYF

D: TRBD1
J: TRBJ2-5
size: .
V: TRBV30
DNA: TGTGCCTGGAGCCTGGGACAGGTCCAAGAGACCCAGTACTTC
CDR3: CAWSLGQVQETQYF

D: .
J: TRBJ1-4
size: .
V: TRBV5-1
DNA: TGCGCCAGCAGCTTGGGACAGCAGAGTGAAAAACTGTTTTTT
CDR3: CASSLGQQSEKLFF

D: .
J: TRBJ2-7
size: .
V: TRBV4-3
DNA: TGCGCCAGCAGCCAAGAAGGCAGCTCCTTGCTCGGGCAGTACTTC
CDR3: CASSQEGSSLLGQYF

D: .
J: TRBJ1-5
size: .
V: TRBV28
DNA: TGTGCCAGCAGAGGACCCGGAGGGTTTCAGCCCCAGCATTTT
CDR3: CASRGPGGFQPQHF

D: .
J: TRBJ2-2
size: .
V: TRBV6-6
DNA: TGTGCCAGCAGTTATTGGGGGGAGCTGTTTTTT
CDR3: CASSYWGELFF

D: TRBD2
J: TRBJ2-1
size: .
V: TRBV7-8
DNA: TGTGCCAGCAGCTTCACTAGCGGGCCGCCTAATGAGCAGTTCTTC
CDR3: CASSFTSGPPNEQFF

D: TRBD1
J: TRBJ1-5
size: .
V: TRBV7-9
DNA: TGTGCCAGCAGCCGGGACAGGGGGTCAGCCCCTCGAAATCAGCCCCAGCATTTT
CDR3: CASSRDRGSAPRNQPQHF

D: TRBD2
J: TRBJ2-5
size: .
V: TRBV29-1
DNA: TGCAGCGAGGGGGCTAGCGGGAGTCCCCAGTACTTC
CDR3: CSEGASGSPQYF

D: .
J: TRBJ2-1
size: .
V: TRBV18
DNA: TGTGCCAGCTCACCAACGGGGGTAGATGAGCAGTTCTTC
CDR3: CASSPTGVDEQFF

D: TRBD1
J: TRBJ2-3
size: once
V: TRBV5-4
DNA: TGTGCCAGCAGCCCCCCCGACAGGGTGACAGATACGCAGTATTTT
CDR3: CASSPPDRVTDTQYF

D: TRBD1
J: TRBJ1-1
size: .
V: TRBV25-1
DNA: TGTGCCAGCAGTGATTCTAGGACAGGGGACACTGAAGCTTTCTTT
CDR3: CASSDSRTGDTEAFF

D: .
J: TRBJ1-1
size: .
V: TRBV7-9
DNA: TGTGCCAGCAGTACAACGATGCCCAGTCTGAACACTGAAGCTTTCTTT
CDR3: CASSTTMPSLNTEAFF

D: .
J: TRBJ2-1
size: .
V: TRBV7-6
DNA: TGTGCCAGCAGCTTAGGTTCCTACAATGAGCAGTTCTTC
CDR3: CASSLGSYNEQFF

D: TRBD1
J: TRBJ2-3
size: .
V: TRBV5-1
DNA: TGCGCCAGCAGATCCGGGACAGGGACAGATACGCAGTATTTT
CDR3: CASRSGTGTDTQYF

D: TRBD2
J: TRBJ2-5
size: .
V: TRBV5-1
DNA: TGCGCCAGCAGCTTGACAGGACTAGCGGGAGTTGGGGATGGGGAGACCCAGTACTTC
CDR3: CASSLTGLAGVGDGETQYF

D: .
J: TRBJ1-2
size: .
V: TRBV7-9
DNA: TGTGCCAGCAGCTCCCCCGGACACTCTATGGAGGGCTACACCTTC
CDR3: CASSSPGHSMEGYTF

D: TRBD1
J: TRBJ1-1
size: .
V: TRBV11-2
DNA: TGTGCCAGCAGCTCTGGACAGGGACAAGAAGCTTTCTTT
CDR3: CASSSGQGQEAFF

D: TRBD2
J: TRBJ2-3
size: .
V: TRBV6-5
DNA: TGTGCCAGCAGTTCTGTAGCGGGCCGCACAGATACGCAGTATTTT
CDR3: CASSSVAGRTDTQYF